This T cell receptor beta chain was captured in a study of prognosis after radiotherapy for stage I lung cancer. Whole-study context: Histology showed adenocarcinoma in about twelve patients versus squamous cell carcinoma in seven. A few developed distant metastases after radiotherapy (median about 7 months), and 15 had no significant progression. Whole-study findings and limits: With medians of 10,088 versus 6,861, unique TCR clone counts fell after stereotactic body radiation therapy.

Amplification of TCR beta CDR3 from genomic DNA used two-round multiplex PCR. Round-one PCR had primers specific to each TRBV and TRBJ gene. TCRdb reprocessed the multiplex PCR reads with MiXCR, giving one entry per CDR3 protein. The sample includes 30,000 to 35,000 distinct CDR3 sequences, 48% of them seen just once. Between the trimmed V and J ends, which lost 8 bases and 8 bases, there was a span of 15 bases. The CDR3 runs 13 residues. The germline V gene has CDR1 SNHLY and CDR2 FYNNEI. This clonotype was seen repeatedly, ten times or more. Its antigen is not known. Specimen: PBMCs, collected before or after stereotactic body radiation therapy (not recorded which). The TCR comes from a donor over 45 with non-small cell lung cancer. The chain employs TRBV2 and TRBJ1-4; tentatively, D is TRBD1 (5 bases). CDR3 region: CASARGHGEKLFF. CDR3 DNA: TGTGCCAGCGCACGGGGCCACGGCGAAAAACTGTTTTTT.